This T cell receptor beta chain was observed in a study of cytomegalovirus exposure and HLA in healthy donors. Whereas donors were nominally healthy upon sampling, unrecorded immune exposures were probable. The PCR made use of 60 Vbeta and 13 Jbeta primers. The assay was immunoSEQ multiplex PCR, and TCRdb's table has in-frame clones only and misses some. The sample holds around 97,000 clones, 81% seen once. There are 13 residues in the CDR3. Losses at the gene ends were 5 bases for V and 5 bases for J; bases not matched to a gene: 1. Germline-derived CDR1 and CDR2 are SNHLY and FYNNEI. Sequenced material: PBMCs. The V and J genes are TRBV2 and TRBJ1-1; 11 bases map to TRBD1. This clonotype was obtained from a man aged 40-50 years in good health and CMV-seropositive. The DNA for the CDR3 is TGTGCCAGCAGTCGGGACAGGGGGACTGAAGCTTTCTTT. It codes for CASSRDRGTEAFF. The whole variable domain, filled in from reference TRBV2 and TRBJ1-1, reads EPEVTQTPSHQVTQMGQEVILRCVPISNHLYFYWYRQILGQKVEFLVSFYNNEISEKSEIFDDQFSVERPDGSNFTLKIRSTKLEDSAMYFCASSRDRGTEAFFGQGTRLTVV.